These 26 T cell receptor beta chains were sequenced from one sample in a study of T cells after yellow fever vaccination. A single record per CDR3 protein comes from TCRdb applying MiXCR to the 5' RACE reads. The sample lists about 550,000 distinct CDR3 sequences; about 19% were seen once. This specimen was PBMCs, taken 15 days after the yellow fever booster vaccination. These receptors were collected from a man aged 30 to 45 who received the YFV17D yellow fever vaccine.

This clonotype was recorded only once. The chain links TRBV20-1 to TRBJ2-1; maybe TRBD2 (5 bases). CDR1 and CDR2 from the germline V gene are DFQATT and SNEGSKA (reference sequence). The V end was cut by 3 bases, the J end by 5 bases, with 14 bases between. This CDR3 is built from 14 residues. CDR3 protein: CSARARGWNNEQFF. CDR3 sequence (DNA): TGCAGTGCTAGGGCCCGCGGGTGGAACAATGAGCAGTTCTTC.

This clonotype was seen a few times. The rearrangement joins TRBV10-3 to TRBJ2-7, with D tentatively TRBD1 or TRBD2 (5 bases each). The CDR3 runs 15 residues. Trimming removed 3 bases at V and 6 bases at J, with 18 bases between. CDR1 ENHRY and CDR2 SYGVKD come from the germline V gene. Here the CDR3 reads CAISDLNRDRSEQYF. As DNA, the CDR3 is TGTGCCATCAGTGACTTGAATAGGGACCGTTCCGAGCAGTACTTC.

This clonotype appeared a few times. The chain uses TRBV5-1 and TRBJ2-2, with 9 bases lining up with TRBD1. Trimming removed 0 bases from V and 0 bases from J; junction bases left unmatched: 0. The CDR3 loop spans 16 amino acids. The germline V gene has CDR1 SGHRS and CDR2 YFSETQ. The CDR3 DNA reads as TGCGCCAGCAGCTTGGGACAGGGGGCGAACACCGGGGAGCTGTTTTTT. Amino acid sequence: CASSLGQGANTGELFF.

The CDR3 bases are TGTGCCACCAGCGGGACAGGAGCCACCGGGGAGCTGTTTTTT. Translation gives CATSGTGATGELFF. The chain combines TRBV24-1 with TRBJ2-2, with 8 bases matching TRBD1. Germline V gene sequence: CDR1 KGHDR, CDR2 SFDVKD. CDR3 length: 14 residues. J lost 4 bases, V lost 7 bases, and 4 bases had no gene match.

This clonotype occurred a few times. The V gene is TRBV27, the J gene TRBJ2-1; the match to TRBD2 covers 10 bases. The V segment lost 0 bases and the J segment 5 bases; nucleotides outside the gene matches: 1. The germline CDR1 and CDR2 sequences are MNHEY and SMNVEV (reference sequence). The CDR3 has 15 amino acids. Written as DNA, the CDR3 is TGTGCCAGCAGTTTATCGACTAGCGGGCACAATGAGCAGTTCTTC. Protein: CASSLSTSGHNEQFF.

The chain has TRBV29-1 and TRBJ2-5; D is possibly TRBD2 (5 bases). The CDR3 runs 12 residues. Germline values: CDR1 SQVTM, CDR2 ANQGSEA. Trimming removed 3 bases at V and 5 bases at J, with 10 bases between. In DNA, the CDR3 is TGCAGCGTTGATGGTTGGGAGGAGACCCAGTACTTC. This translates into CSVDGWEETQYF.

This clonotype appeared a few times. The chain has TRBV4-3 and TRBJ1-4, with D tentatively TRBD1 (5 bases). V lost 3 bases and J 3 bases, leaving 14 bases between the germline ends. The CDR3 is 16 residues long. Germline CDR1 and CDR2: LGHNA and YSLEER. The CDR3 protein is CASSQEQGRANEKLFF. In DNA form, the CDR3 reads TGCGCCAGCAGCCAGGAGCAGGGTCGGGCTAATGAAAAACTGTTTTTT.

A remark on this clonotype: Likely a read error: the CDR3 ends without its conserved phenylalanine or tryptophan. No DNA is shown, since the ends of the CDR3 on it are uncertain; the CDR3 is the one TCRdb lists. V and J are TRBV29-1 and TRBJ2-1; the table's D call, TRBD2, has no DNA check behind it. Germline V lookup: CDR1 SQVTM, CDR2 ANQGSEA. The CDR3 spans 12 residues, counting both ends. CDR3 in amino acids: CSVEEPGLAGVV.

This clonotype was observed a handful of times. The gene calls are TRBV25-1 and TRBJ2-3; D not certain. Germline CDR1 MGHDK, CDR2 SYGVNS. The V end lost 1 base, the J end lost 2 bases, and 10 bases lay between the germline ends. The CDR3 runs to 15 residues. The CDR3 bases are TGTGCCAGCAGTGAATCAACTCGCTTCACAGATACGCAGTATTTT. Its translation is CASSESTRFTDTQYF.

This chain uses TRBV24-1 with TRBJ2-1, with D maybe TRBD2 (6 bases). The germline gives CDR1 KGHDR, CDR2 SFDVKD. The CDR3 extends over 12 amino acids. The V and J ends lost 4 bases and 8 bases respectively, with 8 bases between them. CDR3 sequence (DNA): TGTGCCACCAGTGAAGGAGGGGATGAGCAGTTCTTC. This translates into CATSEGGDEQFF.

V is TRBV7-2 and J is TRBJ2-2; no clear D gene. The CDR3 covers 13 residues. V was shortened by 5 bases and J by 6 bases, with 10 bases between the two germline ends. CDR1 is SGHTA and CDR2 is FQGNSA in the germline V gene. This chain's CDR3 is CASSPNAAGELFF. CDR3 DNA: TGTGCCAGCAGCCCTAATGCTGCCGGGGAGCTGTTTTTT.

This clonotype appeared a few times. At one end, the junction sequence differs from germline, possibly due to a read error. The chain couples TRBV5-1 to TRBJ2-3, with D perhaps being TRBD1 or TRBD2 (6 bases each). This CDR3 region has 15 residues. Germline V lookup: CDR1 SGHRS, CDR2 YFSETQ. CDR3 nucleotides: TGCGCCAGCAGTCATGGGGGCACTAGCAGAGATACGCAGTATTTT. Residues: CASSHGGTSRDTQYF.

This clonotype was picked up a small number of times. The V and J genes are TRBV28 and TRBJ2-7, with TRBD2 matching over 7 bases. Germline CDR1 is MDHEN and CDR2 is SYDVKM. CDR3 length: 15 amino acids. V lost 3 bases to trimming and J lost 6 bases; unmatched junction nucleotides: 11. CDR3 sequence (DNA): TGTGCCAGCAGTTTTTCCGGGGCGGGGGTCTCCGAGCAGTACTTC. Residues: CASSFSGAGVSEQYF. The variable domain in full, with the rest retrieved from reference TRBV28 and TRBJ2-7, is DVKVTQSSRYLVKRTGEKVFLECVQDMDHENMFWYRQDPGLGLRLIYFSYDVKMKEKGDIPEGYSVSREKKERFSLILESASTNQTSMYLCASSFSGAGVSEQYFGPGTRLTVT.

In this sample, this clonotype turned up a few times. This chain links TRBV10-3 with TRBJ1-1; D remains unclear. V was trimmed by 4 bases and J by 0 bases, leaving 9 bases between them. Germline V lookup: CDR1 ENHRY, CDR2 SYGVKD. CDR3 length: 14 amino acids. In DNA form, the CDR3 reads TGTGCCATCAGTGGTACAGCGTTGAACACTGAAGCTTTCTTT. Its protein product is CAISGTALNTEAFF.

This clonotype was counted a few times. V and J are TRBV5-1 and TRBJ2-1; no reliable D call. V lost 1 base and J lost 7, with 15 bases in between. This CDR3 region has 15 residues. CDR1 is SGHRS and CDR2 is YFSETQ in the germline V gene. CDR3 nucleotides: TGCGCCAGCAGCTTGCAGCCCACAAGAGAAAATGAGCAGTTCTTC. It is translated as CASSLQPTRENEQFF.

V gene TRBV15 combines with J gene TRBJ2-1; TRBD2 agrees at 9 bases. Germline assignment: CDR1 LNHNV and CDR2 YYDKDF (reference sequence). The CDR3 is made up of 16 amino acids. The V segment lost 2 bases and the J segment 5 bases; nucleotides outside the gene matches: 7. The CDR3 nucleotides read TGTGCCACCAGCAGAAATAGCGGGAGAATGAACAATGAGCAGTTCTTC. Amino acid sequence: CATSRNSGRMNNEQFF.

This clonotype was counted once. The V and J genes are TRBV3-1 and TRBJ2-7; D may correspond to TRBD1 or TRBD2 (6 bases each). This CDR3 contains 13 residues. V lost 1 base and J lost 6, with 10 bases in between. The germline CDR1 and CDR2 sequences are LGHDT and YNNKEL (reference sequence). CDR3 protein: CASSQVRGLEQYF. CDR3 in DNA: TGTGCCAGCAGCCAAGTTCGGGGGCTCGAGCAGTACTTC.

This clonotype came up a few times. The V gene is TRBV11-2, the J gene TRBJ2-7; possibly TRBD1 for D (7 bases). V shed 5 bases and J shed 7 bases, with 18 bases lying between them. The CDR3 extends over 14 amino acids. The V gene's germline CDR1 is SGHAT and CDR2 FQNNGV. The CDR3, as DNA: TGTGCCAGCAGCCGCGGGACAGCTTTCTATGAGCAGTACTTC. Protein product: CASSRGTAFYEQYF.

The chain joins TRBV2 to TRBJ2-1; 9 bases fit TRBD2. CDR1 is SNHLY and CDR2 is FYNNEI in the germline V gene. This CDR3 has 15 residues. V dropped 7 bases and J dropped 3; count of bases not matched to a gene: 7. The CDR3 coding sequence is TGTGCCAGCAAAGGGGGGACTAGCAGCTACAATGAGCAGTTCTTC. Protein product: CASKGGTSSYNEQFF. The full variable domain, with the rest looked up from reference TRBV2 and TRBJ2-1, is EPEVTQTPSHQVTQMGQEVILRCVPISNHLYFYWYRQILGQKVEFLVSFYNNEISEKSEIFDDQFSVERPDGSNFTLKIRSTKLEDSAMYFCASKGGTSSYNEQFFGPGTRLTVL.

This clonotype was recorded only once. The CDR3 DNA follows: TGCGCCAGCAGCTTGCCCCTTTCAGGGGGCGCCTCCTACAATGAGCAGTTCTTC. Protein: CASSLPLSGGASYNEQFF. The chain carries TRBV5-1 and TRBJ2-1; 8 nucleotides agree with TRBD1. CDR1 and CDR2 (germline): SGHRS, YFSETQ. Losses at the gene ends were 1 base for V and 0 bases for J; bases not matched to a gene: 9. This CDR3 comprises 18 residues. The complete variable domain, with remaining parts taken from reference TRBV5-1 and TRBJ2-1, reads KAGVTQTPRYLIKTRGQQVTLSCSPISGHRSVSWYQQTPGQGLQFLFEYFSETQRNKGNFPGRFSGRQFSNSRSEMNVSTLELGDSALYLCASSLPLSGGASYNEQFFGPGTRLTVL.

This clonotype was recorded a few times. This sequence joins TRBV4-3 and TRBJ2-1; 10 bases fit TRBD2. This CDR3 contains 15 residues. The trim removed 4 bases at V and 9 bases at J, leaving 9 bases unmatched. Germline assignment: CDR1 LGHNA and CDR2 YSLEER. CDR3 amino acids: CASSLRTSGSVEQFF. For the CDR3, the DNA is TGCGCCAGCAGCCTTAGGACTAGCGGTTCGGTTGAGCAGTTCTTC.

The rearrangement links TRBV6-5 to TRBJ2-2, with D unclear. Germline loops: CDR1 MNHEY, CDR2 SVGAGI. V gave up 0 bases and J gave up 3 bases, with 5 bases separating them. This CDR3 region has 14 residues. The DNA for the CDR3 is TGTGCCAGCAGTTACTCGAGCGACACCGGGGAGCTGTTTTTT. Protein product: CASSYSSDTGELFF.

The V and J genes are TRBV2 and TRBJ1-4; a possible D gene is TRBD1 (6 bases). In germline, CDR1 is SNHLY, CDR2 FYNNEI. The CDR3 totals 14 residues. V was cut by 7 bases and J by 4 bases, with 13 bases left in between. CDR3 DNA sequence: TGTGCCAGCAATGGGGGGCAACTTAATGAAAAACTGTTTTTT. Protein: CASNGGQLNEKLFF.

The gene calls are TRBV12-3 or TRBV12-4 and TRBJ1-2; D unresolved. The CDR3 is 14 residues long. V was shortened by 2 bases and J by 12 bases, with 19 bases between the two germline ends. CDR3 sequence reads: CASSLPLEEGSHTF. In DNA, the CDR3 is TGTGCCAGCAGTTTACCCCTTGAGGAGGGTTCCCACACCTTC.

The J gene is TRBJ2-4, the V gene TRBV19; D is ambiguous. V was cut by 2 bases and J by 6 bases, with 8 bases left in between. Germline assignment: CDR1 LNHDA and CDR2 SQIVND (reference sequence). The CDR3 spans 13 residues. The chain's CDR3 is CASSISAINIQYF. In nucleotides, the CDR3 is TGTGCCAGTAGTATATCCGCAATAAACATTCAGTACTTC.

V usage is TRBV5-1 and J usage is TRBJ1-1; possible D gene TRBD1, 6 bases. There are 13 residues in the CDR3. CDR1 and CDR2 from the germline V gene are SGHRS and YFSETQ. V was cut by 2 bases and J by 8 bases, with 13 bases left in between. The CDR3 nucleotides are TGCGCCAGCAGCTTAAGGTGGGGGACAGAAGCTTTCTTT. It codes for CASSLRWGTEAFF.